These 16 T cell receptor beta chains were sequenced from one sample in a study of blood T cell repertoires in COVID-19. Clones were sequenced by immunoSEQ multiplex PCR, and TCRdb holds only the in-frame ones, with some missing. The sample gives around 86,000 clones, more than 75% of which show up once; roughly 4.5% is in the top ten. Sequencing used peripheral blood. The receptors shown here come from a woman older than 75 with acute or convalescent COVID-19.

The chain recombines TRBV20-1 with TRBJ1-2; no clear D gene. The CDR3 is 13 amino acids. Germline V lookup: CDR1 DFQATT, CDR2 SNEGSKA (reference sequence). V gave up 3 bases and J gave up 0 bases, with 8 bases separating them. The CDR3 region has the DNA TGCAGTGCTAGTGAGCACTCTAACTATGGCTACACCTTC. This encodes CSASEHSNYGYTF.

The chain carries TRBV7-9 and TRBJ1-6; maybe TRBD1 (6 bases). Per the germline V gene, CDR1 is SEHNR and CDR2 is FQNEAQ (reference sequence). V was cut by 5 bases and J by 10 bases, with 18 bases left in between. This CDR3 comprises 15 residues. The CDR3: CASSLEETGQSPLHF. DNA of the CDR3: TGTGCCAGCAGCCTCGAAGAGACAGGCCAATCACCCCTCCACTTT.

The genes are TRBV18 and TRBJ2-1; a possible D gene is TRBD1 (5 bases). Germline-derived CDR1 and CDR2 are KGHSH and LQKENI. CDR3 size: 16 residues. V was shortened by 6 bases and J by 8 bases, with 23 bases between the two germline ends. The CDR3 loop is CASSPTFKQGSDEQFF. In DNA, the CDR3 is TGTGCCAGCTCTCCCACCTTCAAGCAGGGTTCGGATGAGCAGTTCTTC.

The chain couples TRBV7-2 to TRBJ2-5, with 7 bases aligning to TRBD2. With 5 bases clipped from V and 5 bases from J, the junction kept 8 bases outside the gene matches. Looked up from germline, CDR1 is SGHTA and CDR2 is FQGNSA. The CDR3 contains 14 residues. The CDR3 sequence: CASSGGRVAETQYF. The CDR3 DNA reads as TGTGCCAGCAGCGGTGGGAGGGTGGCGGAGACCCAGTACTTC.

This chain connects TRBV5-6 to TRBJ1-3; TRBD1 aligns across 7 bases. The trim removed 1 base at V and 0 bases at J, leaving 1 base unmatched. The germline V gene encodes CDR1 SGHDT and CDR2 YYEEEE. This CDR3 region has 15 residues. CDR3 nucleotide sequence: TGTGCCAGCAGCTTGAGGGGGCTCTCTGGAAACACCATATATTTT. It codes for CASSLRGLSGNTIYF.

The V and J genes are TRBV10-3 and TRBJ1-1; D might be TRBD1 (6 bases). This CDR3 is built from 13 residues. V lost 4 bases, J lost 11 bases, and 17 bases lay in between. Germline V gives CDR1 ENHRY, CDR2 SYGVKD. The CDR3 coding sequence is TGTGCCATCAGTGTACGGCAGGAAGGGGGTGCTTTCTTT. It yields the protein CAISVRQEGGAFF.

The chain couples TRBV3-1 (or the pseudogene TRBV3-2) to TRBJ2-3; 14 bases fit TRBD2. Germline assignment: CDR1 LGHDT and CDR2 YNNKEL (reference sequence). The V segment lost 5 bases and the J segment 6 bases; nucleotides outside the gene matches: 22. The CDR3 has 21 residues. The CDR3 here is CASSSISPGTSGRGRRDTQYF. The DNA of the CDR3 is TGTGCCAGCAGCAGTATCTCGCCCGGGACTAGCGGGAGAGGTAGGCGGGATACGCAGTATTTT.

The chain combines TRBV5-1 with TRBJ2-3, with 8 bases that match TRBD2. The CDR3 covers 15 residues. With 2 bases clipped from V and 3 bases from J, the junction kept 5 bases outside the gene matches. Germline V gives CDR1 SGHRS, CDR2 YFSETQ. The CDR3 is CASSFSGERTDTQYF. Here the CDR3 DNA reads TGCGCCAGCAGCTTTAGCGGGGAGAGGACAGATACGCAGTATTTT.

The rearrangement joins TRBV7-9 to TRBJ1-6; the D is unclear. The CDR3 contains 12 residues. Trimming removed 2 bases at V and 7 bases at J, with 3 bases between. The germline gives CDR1 SEHNR, CDR2 FQNEAQ (reference sequence). In nucleotides, the CDR3 is TGTGCCAGCAGCTTAAGCAATTCACCCCTCCACTTT. It codes for CASSLSNSPLHF. The entire variable domain, with the rest obtained from reference TRBV7-9 and TRBJ1-6, is as follows: DTGVSQNPRHKITKRGQNVTFRCDPISEHNRLYWYRQTLGQGPEFLTYFQNEAQLEKSRLLSDRFSAERPKGSFSTLEIQRTEQGDSAMYLCASSLSNSPLHFGNGTRLTVT.

The gene calls are TRBV7-3 and TRBJ1-1; D not resolved. Trimming removed 2 bases at V and 5 bases at J, with 12 bases between. The CDR3 consists of 14 residues. Germline CDR1 and CDR2: SGHTA and FQGTGA. The CDR3 bases are TGTGCCAGCAGCTTAGCGTCCGGTTCTACTGAAGCTTTCTTT. Its translation: CASSLASGSTEAFF. Looking up the rest from reference TRBV7-3 and TRBJ1-1 gives the full variable domain: GAGVSQTPSNKVTEKGKYVELRCDPISGHTALYWYRQSLGQGPEFLIYFQGTGAADDSGLPNDRFFAVRPEGSVSTLKIQRTERGDSAVYLCASSLASGSTEAFFGQGTRLTVV.

This clone was found once. The V and J genes are TRBV6-5 and TRBJ1-1, with D hard to call. The CDR3 spans 16 residues. Trimming left V 2 bases short and J 6 bases short, with 19 bases between. CDR1 MNHEY and CDR2 SVGAGI come from the germline V gene. DNA of the CDR3: TGTGCCAGCAGTTACACATGGACTCTGAGGGAGGCTGAAGCTTTCTTT. Its protein is CASSYTWTLREAEAFF.

This sequence joins TRBV27 and TRBJ2-7, with TRBD1 as a possible D gene (6 bases). V lost 7 bases and J lost 2, with 15 bases in between. CDR3 length equals 14 residues. Germline values: CDR1 MNHEY, CDR2 SMNVEV (reference sequence). CDR3: CASKTSTGTYEQYF. CDR3 nucleotides: TGTGCCAGCAAAACTTCGACAGGAACCTACGAGCAGTACTTC.

The CDR3 region is CASSQERASGFNEQFF. For the CDR3, the DNA is TGTGCCAGCAGCCAAGAGAGAGCTAGCGGATTCAATGAGCAGTTCTTC. The chain joins TRBV3-1 (or the pseudogene TRBV3-2) to TRBJ2-1, with 7 bases matching TRBD2. This CDR3 has 16 amino acids. The V and J ends lost 0 bases and 6 bases, in that order; junction bases with no gene match: 8. From germline, CDR1 is LGHDT and CDR2 YNNKEL (reference sequence).

The CDR3 nucleotides are TGCGCCAGCAGCTCCGACGCGGGGAGGGTCTACGAGCAGTACTTC. This gives the protein CASSSDAGRVYEQYF. The rearrangement uses TRBV5-1 and TRBJ2-7, with 7 bases that match TRBD2. The J segment lost 3 bases and the V segment lost 3 bases, leaving 9 bases of the junction unmatched. The CDR3 consists of 15 residues. In germline, CDR1 is SGHRS, CDR2 YFSETQ.

This chain's CDR3 is CASSTPTGYGYTF. The DNA for the CDR3 is TGTGCCAGCAGTACCCCGACAGGGTATGGCTACACCTTC. The chain uses TRBV6-6 and TRBJ1-2; TRBD1 matches 7 bases. CDR1 MNHNY and CDR2 SVGAGI come from the germline V gene (reference sequence). The length of the CDR3 is 13 residues. V lost 5 bases, J lost 5 bases, and 5 bases stayed unmatched.

The chain uses TRBV6-5 and TRBJ2-6; the D is unclear. CDR1 is MNHEY and CDR2 is SVGAGI in the germline V gene. The CDR3 totals 14 residues. V lost 4 bases to trimming and J lost 0 bases, with 4 bases between them. CDR3 sequence (DNA): TGTGCCAGCAGTTCCAGCTCTGGGGCCAACGTCCTGACTTTC. Protein: CASSSSSGANVLTF.